The TCR beta chain described here comes from a study of blood T cell repertoires in COVID-19. The table came from immunoSEQ multiplex PCR; TCRdb's copy has only in-frame clones and leaves some out. The sample lists tens of thousands of clones, approximately 84% occurring once. Deletions cut 7 bases from V and 7 bases from J, with 17 bases between. Germline assignment: CDR1 LNHDA and CDR2 SQIVND (reference sequence). CDR3 length: 14 residues. The chain uses TRBV19 and TRBJ1-5, with D perhaps matching TRBD1 (6 bases). Material: peripheral blood. This receptor was taken from an elderly man with active or convalescent COVID-19. This CDR3 is CASMLGAGQQPQHF. CDR3 bases: TGTGCCAGTATGCTGGGGGCAGGGCAGCAGCCCCAGCATTTT.